These 11 T cell receptor beta chains share one sample of origin, sequenced in a study of T cell repertoires in cytomegalovirus infection. These TCRs are of unknown antigen specificity. TCRdb analysed the reads with MiXCR anew, one entry per CDR3 protein. Among roughly 860,000 distinct CDR3 sequences listed, approximately 30% were seen once. The material was cultured CD8+ T cells from PBMCs, obtained from culture after CMV antigen stimulation. These TCRs come from a human donor in good health (CMV status not recorded). Some clones in this sample may be carry-over from other donors' samples.

V and J are TRBV4-3 and TRBJ1-1; D uncertain. This CDR3 comprises 16 residues. The V and J ends lost 0 bases and 0 bases respectively, with 11 bases between them. The germline V gene has CDR1 LGHNA and CDR2 YSLEER. The CDR3 sequence is CASSQERTALNTEAFF. CDR3 DNA: TGCGCCAGCAGCCAAGAGAGGACGGCCTTGAACACTGAAGCTTTCTTT.

The chain uses TRBV7-3 and TRBJ2-1; 9 bases align to TRBD1. The CDR3 runs to 19 residues. Germline assignment: CDR1 SGHTA and CDR2 FQGTGA. The J segment lost 0 bases and the V segment lost 5 bases, leaving 14 bases of the junction unmatched. CDR3 coding DNA: TGTGCCAGCAGCCAAAGTAGTTCGACAGGGGGTAGCTCCTACAATGAGCAGTTCTTC. Residues: CASSQSSSTGGSSYNEQFF.

This clonotype was seen only a few times. This sequence joins TRBV20-1 and TRBJ2-7; 8 bases line up with TRBD1. Looked up from germline, CDR1 is DFQATT and CDR2 is SNEGSKA (reference sequence). The CDR3 sequence is 14 residues long. J was trimmed by 6 bases and V by 2 bases; bases with no gene match: 9. CDR3 region: CSARSNRGNFEQYF. CDR3 nucleotide sequence: TGCAGTGCTAGAAGTAACAGGGGGAACTTCGAGCAGTACTTC.

This clonotype turned up a few times. The chain joins TRBV12-5 to TRBJ1-1; no definite D call. Germline CDR1 is LGHNT and CDR2 is FRNRAP. This CDR3 contains 13 residues. V dropped 3 bases and J dropped 3 bases, with 8 bases sitting between them. CDR3 sequence (DNA): TGTGCTAGTGGTTTTTACGGGGACACTGAAGCTTTCTTT. It yields the protein CASGFYGDTEAFF.

V is TRBV6-6 and J is TRBJ2-7; D not resolved. Germline values: CDR1 MNHNY, CDR2 SVGAGI (reference sequence). The ends were cut back, 0 bases at V and 0 bases at J, with 6 bases in the middle. This CDR3 comprises 14 residues. CDR3 nucleotide sequence: TGTGCCAGCAGTTACTCGAGTGTCTCCTACGAGCAGTACGTC. Its translation is CASSYSSVSYEQYV.

The chain is built from TRBV7-6 and TRBJ1-1, with TRBD1 matching over 8 bases. Germline V gene sequence: CDR1 SGHVS, CDR2 FNYEAQ. J gave up 4 bases and V 5 bases, and 9 bases lay outside the gene matches. This CDR3 is built from 15 residues. The CDR3 DNA is TGTGCCAGCAGCGAACGGACAGGGCACGGCACTGAAGCTTTCTTT. This translates into CASSERTGHGTEAFF. The full variable domain, rest sourced from reference TRBV7-6 and TRBJ1-1, is GAGVSQSPRYKVTKRGQDVALRCDPISGHVSLYWYRQALGQGPEFLTYFNYEAQQDKSGLPNDRFSAERPEGSISTLTIQRTEQRDSAMYRCASSERTGHGTEAFFGQGTRLTVV.

This chain joins TRBV27 and TRBJ2-3; 10 nucleotides line up with TRBD1. Germline V CDR1 and CDR2: MNHEY, SMNVEV (reference sequence). V shed 6 bases, J shed 6 bases, and the junction held 3 bases outside the gene matches. This CDR3 has 13 residues. The CDR3 sequence: CASRRQGADTQYF. The CDR3 DNA sequence: TGTGCCAGCAGAAGACAGGGGGCGGATACGCAGTATTTT.

This chain links TRBV2 with TRBJ1-2, with D possibly TRBD1 on 6 matching bases. This CDR3 contains 13 residues. Germline assignment: CDR1 SNHLY and CDR2 FYNNEI. Trimming left V 7 bases short and J 6 bases short, with 15 bases between. The CDR3 DNA sequence: TGTGCCAGCACCGAAGGGGGGGCGGATGGCTACACCTTC. This sequence encodes CASTEGGADGYTF.

The chain links TRBV27 to TRBJ1-6, with D uncertain. V gave up 10 bases and J gave up 5 bases, with 12 bases separating them. Germline V gives CDR1 MNHEY, CDR2 SMNVEV (reference sequence). This CDR3 contains 13 residues. The CDR3 DNA follows: TGTGCCACCGCCAGGTCAGATAATTCACCCCTCCACTTT. Translated, it gives CATARSDNSPLHF.

This chain connects TRBV18 to TRBJ1-5; perhaps TRBD1 as D (6 bases). The CDR3 runs 16 residues. Germline V gene sequence: CDR1 KGHSH, CDR2 LQKENI. V lost 2 bases and J lost 6, with 17 bases in between. This CDR3 reads CASSPGGGHLRQPQHF. The CDR3 DNA follows: TGTGCCAGCTCACCAGGGGGGGGACATCTCCGTCAGCCCCAGCATTTT.

A few counts support this clonotype. This chain uses TRBV6-6 with TRBJ1-2; D is ambiguous. Per the germline V gene, CDR1 is MNHNY and CDR2 is SVGAGI (reference sequence). The CDR3 runs 11 residues. V lost 10 bases and J lost 9, with 15 bases in between. In DNA form, the CDR3 reads TGTGCCACGCTCGACTTTGTCCGCTACACCTTC. Its protein product is CATLDFVRYTF.